This T cell receptor (beta chain) is drawn from a study of T cells in Graves' hyperthyroidism and ophthalmopathy. Amplification targeted TCR beta CDR3 regions from RNA transcripts. Initially, a first-round RT-PCR of the TCR CDR3 employed the HTBI primer set. TCRdb recomputed calls from the multiplex PCR reads with MiXCR, one row per CDR3 protein. Here the sample spans approximately 510,000 distinct CDR3 sequences, 20% to 25% being singletons. The hyperthyroidism was newly diagnosed and had lasted under 2 months; the patients were aged 18 to 65. Source material for PBMCs was about 10 ml fresh peripheral blood. Concerning this clonotype: Just one base apart from a much larger clone, this may be a read error.

The source of this sequence is a man between 18 and 29 years old with Graves' hyperthyroidism. Sequenced sample: blood.

CDR3 coding DNA: TGTGCCAGCAGTTTAGCGGCTAGTCAGCCCGAGCATTTT. Encoded protein: CASSLAASQPEHF. The chain recombines TRBV12-3 or TRBV12-4 with TRBJ1-5; D remains unclear. CDR3 length: 13 amino acids.